What follows describes a single T cell receptor beta chain. Ten or more counts support this clonotype. Its antigen is not yet known. Qualities for individual bases were not recorded, and no much larger clone is one base off. Systemically healthy Caucasian individuals from Russia, 35 to 50 in total and aged about 6 to 95 years, were included as donors. Each donor gave around 9.9 milliliters of peripheral blood, collected into EDTA-treated Vacutainer tubes. Ficoll-Paque density-gradient centrifugation was used to isolate PBMCs, with at least 7 million obtained per sample. Trizol reagent was used to extract total RNA from the PBMCs, yielding at least 6 micrograms per sample. For every donor, an aliquot of PBMCs went through flow cytometry to measure the percentages of naive CD45RAhigh/CD27high T cells. The germline V gene (reference sequence) gives CDR1 as SEHNR and CDR2 as FQNEAQ. Reading from cysteine to phenylalanine, the CDR3 counts 14 amino acids. Of the read, only the CDR3 DNA is kept; its 42 bases are in frame from base 1. The V and J ends are trimmed by 1 base and 0 bases, leaving 4 bases between them.

These data are taken from a study of blood T cells in healthy people across ages (dated by TCRdb to 2015 to 2017). About the study as a whole: In model experiments, template switching captured about one uniquely barcoded TCR beta cDNA molecule for every two T cells. The donors were split into four age groups: young (average roughly 15 years), middle-aged (around 37), aged (more than 55) and long-lived (under 90). The study measured age-related changes in TCR beta repertoire diversity using deep sequencing normalized with unique cDNA molecular identifiers. Two additional independent replicas of 1 million unique cDNA reads from the same blood draw were analyzed for two donors (one aged 18 to 29 and one aged 80 or older). Donors of different ages were randomly distributed across sequencing lanes to avoid experimental bias.

Library preparation employed 5' RACE. Sequenced using an Illumina HiSeq 2500. A second PCR of about 7 to 12 cycles was run with a J-beta primer mix and a sample-barcoded 5' primer. A unique molecular identifier was introduced onto each TCR beta cDNA molecule by a template-switch 5' adaptor carrying 12 random nucleotides. Each sample yielded at least 2.5 million CDR3-containing paired-end reads. All of the RNA was converted into first-strand cDNA using the Mint cDNA synthesis kit, with a TRBC-specific oligonucleotide serving as the primer. After uracil-DNA glycosylase treatment, a first 18-cycle PCR used universal primers M1SS and BC2_uni_R on all cDNA. In the source study's methods: Normalization of each sample was performed by random selection of 1 million high-quality reads, each carrying a distinct molecular identifier. Reads sharing molecular identifiers were discarded rather than binned into consensus sequences. CDR3 identification, clonotype clustering and error correction used MiTCR with a Q25 quality threshold and the strictest error-elimination algorithm. Lower-bound total TCR beta diversity was estimated with a nonparametric unseen species model using Euler transformation. The public reads were run again by TCRdb, first through fastp at Q25 and then through MiXCR, and only productive beta chains were kept. Each record represents a unique CDR3 protein, reported with the most common genes and DNA among its rows. The V and J calls were determined by TCRdb, not by the authors. The sample profile shows about 650,000 distinct CDR3 sequences; roughly 30% of them were found once. The ten biggest clones cover over 15% of the sample.

On the study overall, not on this receptor specifically: Donor CMV infection status was unknown, potentially confounding age-related changes in expanded clonotypes. There was a strong correlation between observed TCR beta diversity and the percentage of naive T cells measured by flow cytometry. Compared with the aged group, the long-lived group had more naive CD4+ T cells, fewer expanded clones and increased TCR diversity, a pattern suggesting age selection. Since profiling was done on bulk unsorted PBMCs, naive and antigen-experienced compartments could not be conclusively compared. Estimates of total diversity based on one million sequenced T cells were regarded as lower bounds and as underestimates. As age increased, observed TCR beta diversity per million T cells dropped in a roughly linear way, and a significant reduction was already evident by age around 41.

Sample: blood. The origin of this receptor is a woman at least 80 years old in good health. Donor details come from another sample of the same person, matched by shared clones. The chain is assembled from TRBV7-9 and TRBJ2-1; the D gene assignment is ambiguous. The CDR3 reads as follows: CASSLVGSYNEQFF. The nucleotide sequence is TGTGCCAGCAGCTTAGTAGGCTCCTACAATGAGCAGTTCTTC. The CDR3, completed at both ends by the reference TRBV7-9 and TRBJ2-1 genes, gives the full variable domain DTGVSQNPRHKITKRGQNVTFRCDPISEHNRLYWYRQTLGQGPEFLTYFQNEAQLEKSRLLSDRFSAERPKGSFSTLEIQRTEQGDSAMYLCASSLVGSYNEQFFGPGTRLTVL.